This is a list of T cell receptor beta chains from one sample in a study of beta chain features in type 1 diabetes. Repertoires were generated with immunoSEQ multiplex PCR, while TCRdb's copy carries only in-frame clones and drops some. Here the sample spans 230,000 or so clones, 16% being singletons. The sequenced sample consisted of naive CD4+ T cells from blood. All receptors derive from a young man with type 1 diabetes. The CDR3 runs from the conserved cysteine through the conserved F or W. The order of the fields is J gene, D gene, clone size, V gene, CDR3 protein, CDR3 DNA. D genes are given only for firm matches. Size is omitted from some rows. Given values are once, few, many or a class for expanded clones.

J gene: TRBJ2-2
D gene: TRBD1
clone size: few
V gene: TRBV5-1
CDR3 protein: CASSFPRDRNTGELFF
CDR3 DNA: TGCGCCAGCAGCTTCCCCCGGGACAGGAACACCGGGGAGCTGTTTTTT

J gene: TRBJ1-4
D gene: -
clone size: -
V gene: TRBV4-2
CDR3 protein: CASSPHLQGEPTNEKLFF
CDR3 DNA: TGTGCCAGCAGCCCACATCTCCAGGGCGAACCAACTAATGAAAAACTGTTTTTT

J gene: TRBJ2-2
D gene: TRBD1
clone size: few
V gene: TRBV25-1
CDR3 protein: CASSETGGWISGELFF
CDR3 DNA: TGTGCCAGCAGTGAGACAGGGGGCTGGATTAGCGGGGAGCTGTTTTTT

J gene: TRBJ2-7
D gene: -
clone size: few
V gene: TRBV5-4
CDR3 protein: CASSLMAGGRVNYEQYF
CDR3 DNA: TGTGCCAGCAGCTTGATGGCCGGGGGTAGAGTCAACTACGAGCAGTACTTC

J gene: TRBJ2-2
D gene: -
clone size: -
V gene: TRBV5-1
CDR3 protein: CASSLDRGRVSAGELFF
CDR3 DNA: TGCGCCAGCAGCTTGGATCGGGGGCGAGTCTCGGCCGGGGAGCTGTTTTTT

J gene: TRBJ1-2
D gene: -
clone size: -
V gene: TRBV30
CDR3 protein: CAWSAGIIGGYTF
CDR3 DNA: TGTGCCTGGAGCGCGGGAATTATTGGTGGCTACACCTTC

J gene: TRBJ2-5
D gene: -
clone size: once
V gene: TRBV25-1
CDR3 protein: CASSEGGREETQYF
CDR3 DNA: TGTGCCAGCAGTGAGGGGGGTAGAGAAGAGACCCAGTACTTC

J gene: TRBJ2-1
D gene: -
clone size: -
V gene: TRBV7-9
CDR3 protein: CASSFAQPRGEQFF
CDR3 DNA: TGTGCCAGCAGCTTCGCGCAGCCCAGGGGTGAGCAGTTCTTC

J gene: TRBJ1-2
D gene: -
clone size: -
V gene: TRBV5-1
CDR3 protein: CASSDRSNYGYTF
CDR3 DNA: TGCGCCAGCAGTGACAGGTCTAACTATGGCTACACCTTC

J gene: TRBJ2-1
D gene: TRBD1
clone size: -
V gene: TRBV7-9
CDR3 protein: CASSLVGTGGNEQFF
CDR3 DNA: TGTGCCAGCAGCTTAGTCGGGACAGGGGGCAATGAGCAGTTCTTC

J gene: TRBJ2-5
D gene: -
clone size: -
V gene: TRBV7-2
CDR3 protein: CASSMTRKETQYF
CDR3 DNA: TGTGCCAGCAGCATGACACGCAAAGAGACCCAGTACTTC

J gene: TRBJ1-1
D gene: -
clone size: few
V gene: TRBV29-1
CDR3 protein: CSVRSSLNTEAFF
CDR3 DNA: TGCAGCGTTCGAAGTTCGCTGAACACTGAAGCTTTCTTT

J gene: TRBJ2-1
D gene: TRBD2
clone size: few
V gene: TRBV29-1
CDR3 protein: CSVHPSGRVNEQFF
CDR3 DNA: TGCAGCGTCCACCCTAGCGGGAGGGTGAATGAGCAGTTCTTC

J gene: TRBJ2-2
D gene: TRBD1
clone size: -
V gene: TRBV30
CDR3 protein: CAFTGTGGTGELFF
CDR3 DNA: TGTGCCTTTACCGGGACAGGGGGCACCGGGGAGCTGTTTTTT

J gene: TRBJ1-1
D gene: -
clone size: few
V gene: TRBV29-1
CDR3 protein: CSVEVSGDTEAFF
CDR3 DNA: TGCAGCGTTGAAGTGTCAGGGGACACTGAAGCTTTCTTT

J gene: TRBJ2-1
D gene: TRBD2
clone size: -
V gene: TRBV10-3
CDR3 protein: CAISESSGGRYNEQFF
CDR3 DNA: TGTGCCATCAGTGAGTCTAGCGGGGGCCGCTACAATGAGCAGTTCTTC

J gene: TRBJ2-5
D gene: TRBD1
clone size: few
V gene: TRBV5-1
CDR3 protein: CASSQGQPQETQYF
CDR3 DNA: TGCGCCAGCAGCCAGGGACAGCCCCAAGAGACCCAGTACTTC

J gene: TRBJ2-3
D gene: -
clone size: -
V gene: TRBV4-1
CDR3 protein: CASSQDRPGTTDTQYF
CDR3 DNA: TGCGCCAGCAGCCAAGATAGGCCGGGAACCACAGATACGCAGTATTTT